The clone carrying this T cell receptor beta chain was seen a handful of times. The antigen remains undetermined. Germline-derived CDR1 and CDR2 are LGHDT and YNNKEL (reference sequence). Losses at the gene ends were 4 bases for V and 6 bases for J; bases not matched to a gene: 6. CDR3 size: 15 residues. This specimen belongs to a study of blood T cells in healthy people across ages. Study outcomes and limitations: Total diversity from one million sequenced T cells was likely underestimated.

A second about 7 to 12 cycle PCR used barcoded and J-beta primers. TCRdb processed the 5' RACE reads anew with MiXCR; each CDR3 protein has one entry. The repertoire has around 500,000 distinct CDR3 sequences, about 27% of them found once; the top ten carry under 4.5%. The data were also submitted as part of a second study, on T cells of mothers and their children. In that study: Pairs that are related and pairs that are unrelated have TCR recombination output shaped similarly by thymic selection.

The sequencing sample was made of blood. The TCR was taken from a boy younger than 10 in good health. This sequence joins TRBV3-1 and TRBJ2-1; 10 bases are a match to TRBD2. The CDR3 region has the DNA TGTGCCAGCAGCCCACAGCGGGGGGGCGTCAATGAGCAGTTCTTC. Translation: CASSPQRGGVNEQFF.